The source of this T cell receptor beta chain is a study of metastatic and nonmetastatic thyroid tumors. Study-wide background: The study looked at repertoires side by side in blood and in tumor or nodule tissue from malignant and benign thyroid patients.

Before thyroid surgery, none of the patients had received any treatment. Germline V gene lookup returns CDR1 SGHDT and CDR2 YYEEEE. V lost 7 bases to trimming and J lost 7 bases; unmatched junction nucleotides: 10. The CDR3 length is 15 residues. The study, taken as a whole, reports: Benign nodules reportedly had significantly lower TCR beta diversity than malignant thyroid tumors in blood and tumor.

Per the original methods: The study's classifier, a distant-metastasis tool for papillary thyroid cancer, was built using CDR3 differences across clinicopathological groups. MiXCR re-clonotyped the PCR reads for TCRdb. The V and J calls, along with clone size, are taken from TCRdb and not from the paper's own processing. The table has about 30,000 clones, 11% seen once. Comments on this clone: Its matching antigen is unknown.

This rearrangement joins TRBV5-6 to TRBJ1-6; 8 nucleotides line up with TRBD1. Sequencing input: blood. The sequence derives from a female donor with papillary thyroid cancer or a benign thyroid nodule (not recorded which). Some clones in this sample may be carry-over from other donors' samples. The CDR3 here is CASRPLDRGNSPLHF. CDR3 bases: TGTGCCAGCCGACCCCTCGACAGGGGAAATTCACCCCTCCACTTT.